A selection of T cell receptor beta chains follows, all from one sample in a study of blood T cell repertoires in COVID-19. The data were produced by immunoSEQ multiplex PCR, yet TCRdb's version contains in-frame clones alone and is incomplete. The sample contains more than 55,000 clones, roughly 88% of which appear only once. The sequencing input was peripheral blood. These receptors all stem from a woman in her 70s with acute or convalescent COVID-19. CDR3s include the opening cysteine and the closing phenylalanine or tryptophan. A D gene is named only where the DNA matches it firmly. Clone size is shown for a subset of rows, as once, few, many or a class of expanded clone.

TRBV2	TRBJ2-1	-	-	TGTGCCAGCAGTCCGGGACTGTGGAATGAGCAGTTCTTC	CASSPGLWNEQFF
TRBV4-3	TRBJ2-5	once	-	TGCGCCAGCAGCCAAGAGATGCAGGTCCAAGAGACCCAGTACTTC	CASSQEMQVQETQYF
TRBV15	TRBJ2-1	-	-	TGTGCCACCAGCAGAGAGAGCTCGGACAGAGTTTTTGACAATGAGCAGTTCTTC	CATSRESSDRVFDNEQFF
TRBV19	TRBJ1-5	-	TRBD1	TGTGCCAGTAGTCCAGGGGACAGGGGTCGGAATCAGCCCCAGCATTTT	CASSPGDRGRNQPQHF
TRBV29-1	TRBJ1-2	once	TRBD1	TGCAGCGTCAAACGGGACAGGGGGAATATCTATGGCTACACCTTC	CSVKRDRGNIYGYTF
TRBV5-1	TRBJ1-1	-	-	TGCGCCAGCAGCCCAACAGGGACGGCTGAAGCTTTCTTT	CASSPTGTAEAFF
TRBV25-1	TRBJ1-1	-	-	TGTGCCAGCAGTGAAGGGGCCCAATACACTGAAGCTTTCTTT	CASSEGAQYTEAFF
TRBV28	TRBJ2-1	once	TRBD2	TGTGCCAGCAGTGTAGCCCAGACTAGCGGGAAAGCTCAGCTCTTC	CASSVAQTSGKAQLF
TRBV30	TRBJ1-5	-	-	TGTGCCTGGAGTCCCCCTGGGTCAGGGAATCAGCCCCAGCATTTT	CAWSPPGSGNQPQHF
TRBV9	TRBJ2-1	-	-	TGTGCCAGCAGCCTAGGCCCGGAGTTCGGCGATGAGCAGTTCTTC	CASSLGPEFGDEQFF
TRBV5-1	TRBJ1-3	-	-	TGCGCCAGCAGCGCGGGGGGTTCATCCTCTGGAAACACCATATATTTT	CASSAGGSSSGNTIYF
TRBV3-1/TRBV3-2	TRBJ1-2	once	-	TGTGCCAGCAGCCAAGCCCCTCAAGGCGGTGGCTACACCTTC	CASSQAPQGGGYTF
TRBV6-5	TRBJ1-6	-	TRBD1	TGTGCCAGTTCGCAGACAGGGTCGGATTCACCCCTCCACTTT	CASSQTGSDSPLHF
TRBV13	TRBJ2-7	-	TRBD2	TGTGCCAGCAGCTCCTCGGGACTAGCGGGAGACGAGCAGTACTTC	CASSSSGLAGDEQYF
TRBV4-1	TRBJ1-2	-	-	TGCGCCAGCAGCCAAGGACCGACAGACCACTATGGCTACACCTTC	CASSQGPTDHYGYTF
TRBV5-1	TRBJ1-5	few	-	TGCGCCAGCAGCTTGGGACAGATAGGTCAGCCCCAGCATTTT	CASSLGQIGQPQHF
TRBV18	TRBJ1-4	-	TRBD1	TGTGCCAGCTCACCGGGACAGGCTAATGAAAAACTGTTTTTT	CASSPGQANEKLFF
TRBV2	TRBJ1-5	-	-	TGTGCCAGCATGCAGGGTTTGGGTCAGCCCCAGCATTTT	CASMQGLGQPQHF
TRBV6-5	TRBJ2-2	few	TRBD1	TGTGCCAGCAGTTACGGGGGACAGGGGGTCACCGGGGAGCTGTTTTTT	CASSYGGQGVTGELFF
TRBV27	TRBJ2-7	-	TRBD2	TGTGCCAGCAGTATCCGACTAGCTCCCTCGAGCGAGCAGTACTTC	CASSIRLAPSSEQYF
TRBV3-1/TRBV3-2	TRBJ2-6	-	TRBD1	TGTGCCAGCAGCCAACGGCACAGGGGCTTTTCTGGGGCCAACGTCCTGACTTTC	CASSQRHRGFSGANVLTF
TRBV28	TRBJ1-1	-	TRBD1	TGTGCCAGCAGTCCCGACAGGGGCCGAATGAACACTGAAGCTTTCTTT	CASSPDRGRMNTEAFF
TRBV27	TRBJ1-1	once	-	TGTGCCAGCAGTTTATTGGAGCTAACAGAAGCTTTCTTT	CASSLLELTEAFF
TRBV18	TRBJ2-3	-	TRBD2	TGTGCCAGCTCACCAAGACTAGCGGATTCCTTCACAGATACGCAGTATTTT	CASSPRLADSFTDTQYF
TRBV12-3/TRBV12-4	TRBJ1-6	-	-	TGTGCCAGCAGCTCGACAGATAATTCACCCCTCCACTTT	CASSSTDNSPLHF
TRBV2	TRBJ1-6	-	-	TGTGCCAGCAGGGCTCCGGGATCAAATTCACCCCTCCACTTT	CASRAPGSNSPLHF
TRBV19	TRBJ1-3	-	-	TGTGCCACACAGCCTGGAAACACCATATATTTT	CATQPGNTIYF
TRBV19	TRBJ2-1	-	-	TGTGCCAGTAGAGCGGCCTTCGCCGCCGATGAGCAGTTCTTC	CASRAAFAADEQFF
TRBV18	TRBJ2-3	-	TRBD2	TGTGCCAGCGGTCATGGGGGGGGCACAGATACGCAGTATTTT	CASGHGGGTDTQYF
TRBV6-1	TRBJ2-3	few	TRBD2	TGTGCCAGCATGGCTAGCGGGAACACAGATACGCAGTATTTT	CASMASGNTDTQYF
TRBV6-5	TRBJ2-3	few	TRBD2	TGTGCCAGCAGCATAGTGCGGGGGGCAGATACGCAGTATTTT	CASSIVRGADTQYF
TRBV12-5	TRBJ1-1	few	-	TGTGCTAGTGGTTACCCCCCCCGGAGAGTAAACACTGAAGCTTTCTTT	CASGYPPRRVNTEAFF
TRBV4-2	TRBJ2-7	-	TRBD2	TGTGCCAGCAGCCGGGCTAGCGGGTACTACGAGCAGTACTTC	CASSRASGYYEQYF
TRBV2	TRBJ2-5	-	TRBD1	TGTGCCAGCAGTGGACAGGGGAGAGAGACCCAGTACTTC	CASSGQGRETQYF
TRBV4-1	TRBJ1-1	few	TRBD1	TGCGCCAGCAGCCAAGATGGGACAGAGAGGAACACTGAAGCTTTCTTT	CASSQDGTERNTEAFF
TRBV28	TRBJ1-2	-	-	TGTGCCAGCAGTTTCAGGGGCTATGAAAGCTACACCTTC	CASSFRGYESYTF
TRBV29-1	TRBJ1-2	-	TRBD1	TGCAGCGTTGGGGACAGGGACTCCTATGGCTACACCTTC	CSVGDRDSYGYTF
TRBV7-2	TRBJ2-7	-	TRBD2	TGTGCCAGCAGCGTTAGCGGGGCCTCCTACGAGCAGTACTTC	CASSVSGASYEQYF
TRBV29-1	TRBJ1-2	-	-	TGCAGCGTTGGTGGGAGCTATGGCTACACCTTC	CSVGGSYGYTF
TRBV7-9	TRBJ2-3	-	TRBD1	TGTGCCAGCAGCTTAACAATGAGTAGCAGGGGGAATACGCAGTATTTT	CASSLTMSSRGNTQYF
TRBV5-6	TRBJ2-7	-	-	TGTGCCAGCAGCCTCTACAGGGTTACCTACGAGCAGTACTTC	CASSLYRVTYEQYF
TRBV9	TRBJ1-2	-	-	TGTGCCAGCAGCGTAGGGGGACATTCAAACTATGGCTACACCTTC	CASSVGGHSNYGYTF
TRBV11-2	TRBJ2-1	-	TRBD1	TGTGCCAGCAGCTCGCTCTCAGGGACAGGGTCCTACAATGAGCAGTTCTTC	CASSSLSGTGSYNEQFF
TRBV9	TRBJ2-2	-	TRBD1	TGTGCCAGCAGCGTTGAGGACAGGCTCGGGGCTAACACCGGGGAGCTGTTTTTT	CASSVEDRLGANTGELFF
TRBV5-1	TRBJ1-1	-	-	TGCGCCAGCAGCTTTCAAACGGGGAACACTGAAGCTTTCTTT	CASSFQTGNTEAFF
TRBV19	TRBJ2-7	-	TRBD2	TGTGCCAGCGCGTCCCAAGCGGGGGGCTCGTCCTACGAGCAGTACTTC	CASASQAGGSSYEQYF
TRBV28	TRBJ2-1	-	TRBD2	TGTGTTAGCGGGAGGGCCTACAATGAGCAGTTCTTC	CVSGRAYNEQFF
TRBV27	TRBJ2-7	-	TRBD1	TGTGCCAGCAGTCTCAAAGGGACAGAGTACGAGCAGTACTTC	CASSLKGTEYEQYF
TRBV2	TRBJ1-1	-	-	TGTGCCAGCAAAACCAAGAGACGGGACACCCCTGAAGCTTTCTTT	CASKTKRRDTPEAFF
TRBV18	TRBJ1-3	-	-	TGTGCCAGCTCACTTCCCGGGACACTTCTAACTGGAAACACCATATATTTT	CASSLPGTLLTGNTIYF
TRBV28	TRBJ1-3	once	TRBD1	TGTGCCAGCAGTTTAGGGGGGACAGGGGCTGGAAACACCATATATTTT	CASSLGGTGAGNTIYF
TRBV24-1	TRBJ2-5	-	-	TGTGCCACCAGTGACCGCCGGTTACAAGAGACCCAGTACTTC	CATSDRRLQETQYF
TRBV24-1	TRBJ2-1	-	-	TGTGCCACCAGTGACCCTGGCAGCGGGTCCCACAATGAGCAGTTCTTC	CATSDPGSGSHNEQFF
TRBV6-1	TRBJ2-5	-	-	TGTGCCAGCAGTGAGAGGGAACCCTCTTACTTC	CASSEREPSYF
TRBV9	TRBJ1-5	once	-	TGTGCCAGCAGCGAGACCGGGAGTGGCAATCAGCCCCAGCATTTT	CASSETGSGNQPQHF
TRBV28	TRBJ1-5	-	-	TGTGCCAGCAGACAGACAGGTAGCAATCAGCCCCAGCATTTT	CASRQTGSNQPQHF
TRBV29-1	TRBJ1-2	-	TRBD1	TGCAGCGTTCTCAACAGGGGTTCCTATGGTGGCTACACCTTC	CSVLNRGSYGGYTF
TRBV5-5	TRBJ2-5	-	TRBD1	TGTGCCAGCAGCTTTGAAGACAGGGGGATAGACGAGACCCAGTACTTC	CASSFEDRGIDETQYF
TRBV19	TRBJ1-2	-	-	TGTGCCAGTAGTCTGGGAAGCGGAGCCTTTAACTATGGCTACACCTTC	CASSLGSGAFNYGYTF